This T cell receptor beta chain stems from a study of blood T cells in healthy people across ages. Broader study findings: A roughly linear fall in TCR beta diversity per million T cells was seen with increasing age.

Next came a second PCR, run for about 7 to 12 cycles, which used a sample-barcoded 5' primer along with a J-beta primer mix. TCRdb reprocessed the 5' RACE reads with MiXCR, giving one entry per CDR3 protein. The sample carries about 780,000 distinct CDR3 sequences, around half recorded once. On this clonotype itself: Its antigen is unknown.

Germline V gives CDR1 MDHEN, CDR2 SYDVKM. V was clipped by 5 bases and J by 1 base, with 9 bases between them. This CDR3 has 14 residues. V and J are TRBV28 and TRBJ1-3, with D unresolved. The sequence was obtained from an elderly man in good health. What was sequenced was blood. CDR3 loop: CASSVTRSGNTIYF. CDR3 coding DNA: TGTGCCAGCAGTGTAACTAGATCTGGAAACACCATATATTTT.